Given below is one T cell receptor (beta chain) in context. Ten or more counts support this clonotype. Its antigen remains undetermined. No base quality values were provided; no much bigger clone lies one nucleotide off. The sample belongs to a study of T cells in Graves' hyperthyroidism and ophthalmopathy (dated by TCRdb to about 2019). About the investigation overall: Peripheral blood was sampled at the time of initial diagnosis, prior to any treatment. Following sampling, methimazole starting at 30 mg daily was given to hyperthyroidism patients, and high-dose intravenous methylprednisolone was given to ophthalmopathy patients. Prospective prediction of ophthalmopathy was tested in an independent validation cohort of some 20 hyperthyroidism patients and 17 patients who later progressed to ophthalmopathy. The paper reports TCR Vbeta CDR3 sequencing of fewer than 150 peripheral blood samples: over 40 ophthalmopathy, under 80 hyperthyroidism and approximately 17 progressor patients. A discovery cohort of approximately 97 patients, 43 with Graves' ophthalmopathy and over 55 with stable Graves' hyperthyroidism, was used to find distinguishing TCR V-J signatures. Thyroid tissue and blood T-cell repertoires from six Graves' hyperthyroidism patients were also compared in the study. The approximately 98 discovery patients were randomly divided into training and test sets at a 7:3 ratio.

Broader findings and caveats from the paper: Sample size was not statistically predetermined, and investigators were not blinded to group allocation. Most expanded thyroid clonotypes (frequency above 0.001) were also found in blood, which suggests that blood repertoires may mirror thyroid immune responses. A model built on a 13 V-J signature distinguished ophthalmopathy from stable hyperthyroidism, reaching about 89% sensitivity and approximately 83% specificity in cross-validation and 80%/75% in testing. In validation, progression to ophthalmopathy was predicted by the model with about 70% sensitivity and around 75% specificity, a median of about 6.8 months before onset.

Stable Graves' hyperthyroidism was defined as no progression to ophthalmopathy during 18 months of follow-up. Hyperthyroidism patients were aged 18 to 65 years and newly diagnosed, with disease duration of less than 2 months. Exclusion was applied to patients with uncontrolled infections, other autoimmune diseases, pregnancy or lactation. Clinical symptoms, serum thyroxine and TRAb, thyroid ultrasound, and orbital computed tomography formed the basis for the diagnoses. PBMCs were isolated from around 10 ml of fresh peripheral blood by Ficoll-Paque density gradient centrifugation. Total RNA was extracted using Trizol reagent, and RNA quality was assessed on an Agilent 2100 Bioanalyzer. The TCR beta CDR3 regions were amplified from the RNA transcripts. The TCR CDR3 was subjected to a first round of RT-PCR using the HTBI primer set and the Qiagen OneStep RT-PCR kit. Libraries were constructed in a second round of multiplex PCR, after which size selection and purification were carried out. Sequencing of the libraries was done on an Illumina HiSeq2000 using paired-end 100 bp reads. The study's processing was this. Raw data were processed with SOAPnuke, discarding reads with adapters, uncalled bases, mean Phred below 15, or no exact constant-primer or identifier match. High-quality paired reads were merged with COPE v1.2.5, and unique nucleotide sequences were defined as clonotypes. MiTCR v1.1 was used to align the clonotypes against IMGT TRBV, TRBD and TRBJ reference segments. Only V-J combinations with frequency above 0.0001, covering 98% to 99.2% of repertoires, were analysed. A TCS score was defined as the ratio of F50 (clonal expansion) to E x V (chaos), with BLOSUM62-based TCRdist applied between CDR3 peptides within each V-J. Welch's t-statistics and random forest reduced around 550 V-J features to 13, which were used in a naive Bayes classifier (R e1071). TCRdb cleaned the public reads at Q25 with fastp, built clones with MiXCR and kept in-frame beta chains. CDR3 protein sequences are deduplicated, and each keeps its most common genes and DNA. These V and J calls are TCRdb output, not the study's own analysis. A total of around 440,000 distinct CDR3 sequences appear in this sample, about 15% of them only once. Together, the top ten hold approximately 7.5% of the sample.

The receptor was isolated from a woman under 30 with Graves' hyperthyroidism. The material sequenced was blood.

The DNA reads as follows: TGTGCCAGCAGTCCATTTAGCGGGGGGGCCCGAGAGCAGTTCTTC. Translated, this gives CASSPFSGGAREQFF. Recombination linked TRBV28 to TRBJ2-1, and TRBD2 matches 11 of the central bases. Spanning cysteine to phenylalanine, the CDR3 consists of 15 amino acids. The only DNA kept is the CDR3, 45 bases in frame from the first base. The germline V gene specifies MDHEN as CDR1 and SYDVKM as CDR2. Trimming removed 5 bases from V and 10 bases from J; the gene matches leave 10 bases unexplained. This CDR3, with the reference TRBV28 and TRBJ2-1 proteins standing in past its ends, gives the full variable domain DVKVTQSSRYLVKRTGEKVFLECVQDMDHENMFWYRQDPGLGLRLIYFSYDVKMKEKGDIPEGYSVSREKKERFSLILESASTNQTSMYLCASSPFSGGAREQFFGPGTRLTVL.